This TCR beta chain was captured in a study of Graves' ophthalmopathy and Graves' hyperthyroidism. Amplified TCR beta CDR3 regions were obtained using RNA transcripts as template. HTBI primers were employed in first-round RT-PCR, then a second-round multiplex PCR followed. TCRdb fed the multiplex PCR reads into MiXCR, producing one record per CDR3 protein. The repertoire holds around 670,000 distinct CDR3 sequences, 35% to 50% seen once, with 44% in the top ten. The CDR3 runs to 14 residues. Germline values: CDR1 SNHLY, CDR2 FYNNEI. The sequence was obtained from an adult man with Graves' ophthalmopathy. The specimen was peripheral blood. The chain has TRBV2 and TRBJ2-5, with D possibly being TRBD1 (6 bases). The CDR3 sequence: CAGAPGTPKETQYF. CDR3 DNA sequence: TGTGCGGGGGCTCCGGGGACACCGAAAGAGACCCAGTACTTC.